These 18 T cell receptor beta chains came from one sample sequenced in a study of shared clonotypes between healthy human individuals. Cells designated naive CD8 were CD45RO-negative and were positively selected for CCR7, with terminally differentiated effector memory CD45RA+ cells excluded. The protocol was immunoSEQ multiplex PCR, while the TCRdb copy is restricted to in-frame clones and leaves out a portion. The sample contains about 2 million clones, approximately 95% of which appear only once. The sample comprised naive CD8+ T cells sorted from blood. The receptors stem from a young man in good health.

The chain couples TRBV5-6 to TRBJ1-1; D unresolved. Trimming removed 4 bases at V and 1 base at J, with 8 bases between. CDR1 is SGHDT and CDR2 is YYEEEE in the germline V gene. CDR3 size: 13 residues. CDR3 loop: CASSMAANTEAFF. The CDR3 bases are TGTGCCAGCAGCATGGCAGCGAACACTGAAGCTTTCTTT.

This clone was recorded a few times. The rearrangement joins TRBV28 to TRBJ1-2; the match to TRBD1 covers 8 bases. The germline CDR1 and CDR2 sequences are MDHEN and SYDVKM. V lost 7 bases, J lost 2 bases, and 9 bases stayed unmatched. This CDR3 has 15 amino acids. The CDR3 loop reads CASKQAGTGNYGYTF. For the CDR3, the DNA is TGTGCCAGCAAACAGGCCGGGACAGGCAACTATGGCTACACCTTC.

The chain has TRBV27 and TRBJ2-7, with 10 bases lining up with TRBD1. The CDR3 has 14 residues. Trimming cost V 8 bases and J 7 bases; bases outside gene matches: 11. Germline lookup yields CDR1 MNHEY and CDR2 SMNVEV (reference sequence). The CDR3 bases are TGTGCCAGCGGGTACCGGGACAGGGGTAATGAGCAGTACTTC. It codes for CASGYRDRGNEQYF.

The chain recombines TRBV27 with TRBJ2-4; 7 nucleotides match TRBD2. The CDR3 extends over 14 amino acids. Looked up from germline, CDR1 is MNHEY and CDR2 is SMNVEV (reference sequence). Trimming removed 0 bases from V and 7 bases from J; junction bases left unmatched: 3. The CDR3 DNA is TGTGCCAGCAGTTTATCGCGGGGGTGGAACATTCAGTACTTC. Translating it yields CASSLSRGWNIQYF.

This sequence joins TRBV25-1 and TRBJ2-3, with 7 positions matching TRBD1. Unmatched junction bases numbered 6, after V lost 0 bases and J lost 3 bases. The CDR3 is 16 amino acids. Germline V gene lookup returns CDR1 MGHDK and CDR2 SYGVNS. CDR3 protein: CASSEYEGATTDTQYF. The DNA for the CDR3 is TGTGCCAGCAGTGAATATGAGGGGGCGACGACAGATACGCAGTATTTT. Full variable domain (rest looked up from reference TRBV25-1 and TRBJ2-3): EADIYQTPRYLVIGTGKKITLECSQTMGHDKMYWYQQDPGMELHLIHYSYGVNSTEKGDLSSESTVSRIRTEHFPLTLESARPSHTSQYLCASSEYEGATTDTQYFGPGTRLTVL.

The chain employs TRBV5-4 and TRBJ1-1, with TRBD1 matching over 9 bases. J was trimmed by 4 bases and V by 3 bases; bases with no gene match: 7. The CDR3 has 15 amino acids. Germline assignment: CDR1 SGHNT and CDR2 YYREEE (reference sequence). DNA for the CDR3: TGTGCCAGCAGCTACGGGACAGGGCTTGGCACTGAAGCTTTCTTT. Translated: CASSYGTGLGTEAFF.

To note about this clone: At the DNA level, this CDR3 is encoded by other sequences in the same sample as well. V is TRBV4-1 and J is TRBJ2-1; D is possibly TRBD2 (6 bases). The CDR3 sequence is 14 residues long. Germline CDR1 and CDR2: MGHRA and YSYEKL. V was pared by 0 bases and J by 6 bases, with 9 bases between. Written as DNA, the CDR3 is TGCGCCAGCAGCCAAGATTTGGGGGGCAATGAGCAGTTCTTC. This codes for CASSQDLGGNEQFF.

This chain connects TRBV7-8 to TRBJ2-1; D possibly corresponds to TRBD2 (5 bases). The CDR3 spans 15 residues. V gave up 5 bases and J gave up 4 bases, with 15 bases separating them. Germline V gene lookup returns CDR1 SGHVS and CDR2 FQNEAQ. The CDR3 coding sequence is TGTGCCAGCAGCCATCCCGAGGGCTTATACAATGAGCAGTTCTTC. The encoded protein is CASSHPEGLYNEQFF.

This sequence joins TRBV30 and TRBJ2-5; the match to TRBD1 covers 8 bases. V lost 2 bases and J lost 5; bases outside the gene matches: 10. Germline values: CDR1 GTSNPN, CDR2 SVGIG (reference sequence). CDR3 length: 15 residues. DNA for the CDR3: TGTGCCTGGAGTACGCCAGGGGGCAATATGGAGACCCAGTACTTC. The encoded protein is CAWSTPGGNMETQYF.

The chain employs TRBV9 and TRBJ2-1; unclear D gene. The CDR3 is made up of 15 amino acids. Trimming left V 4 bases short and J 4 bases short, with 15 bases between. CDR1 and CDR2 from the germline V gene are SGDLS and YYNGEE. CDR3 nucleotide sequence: TGTGCCAGCAGCCTTTCCGGAGCGCCGTACAATGAGCAGTTCTTC. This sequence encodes CASSLSGAPYNEQFF.

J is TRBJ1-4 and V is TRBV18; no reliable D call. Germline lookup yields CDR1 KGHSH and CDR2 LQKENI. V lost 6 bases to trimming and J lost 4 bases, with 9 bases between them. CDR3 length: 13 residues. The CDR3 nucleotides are TGTGCCAGCTCGGGGAGACTTAATGAAAAACTGTTTTTT. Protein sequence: CASSGRLNEKLFF. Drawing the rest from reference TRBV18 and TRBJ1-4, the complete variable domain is NAGVMQNPRHLVRRRGQEARLRCSPMKGHSHVYWYRQLPEEGLKFMVYLQKENIIDESGMPKERFSAEFPKEGPSILRIQQVVRGDSAAYFCASSGRLNEKLFFGSGTQLSVL.

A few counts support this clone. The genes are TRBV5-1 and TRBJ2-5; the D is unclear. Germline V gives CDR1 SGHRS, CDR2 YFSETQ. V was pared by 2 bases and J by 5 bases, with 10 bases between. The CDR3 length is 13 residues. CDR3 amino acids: CASSFDSLETQYF. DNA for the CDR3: TGCGCCAGCAGCTTCGATTCTTTGGAGACCCAGTACTTC.

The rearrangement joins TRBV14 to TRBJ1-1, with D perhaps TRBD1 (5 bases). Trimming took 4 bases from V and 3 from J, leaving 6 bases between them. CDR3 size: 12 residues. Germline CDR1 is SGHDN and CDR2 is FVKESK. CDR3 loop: CASSRGDTEAFF. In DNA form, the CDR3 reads TGTGCCAGCAGCCGAGGGGACACTGAAGCTTTCTTT.

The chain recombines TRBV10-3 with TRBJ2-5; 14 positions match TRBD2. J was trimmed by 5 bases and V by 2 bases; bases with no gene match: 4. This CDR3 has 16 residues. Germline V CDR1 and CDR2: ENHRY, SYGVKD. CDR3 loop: CAISEGLAGGGETQYF. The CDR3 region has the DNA TGTGCCATCAGTGAGGGACTAGCGGGAGGAGGGGAGACCCAGTACTTC.

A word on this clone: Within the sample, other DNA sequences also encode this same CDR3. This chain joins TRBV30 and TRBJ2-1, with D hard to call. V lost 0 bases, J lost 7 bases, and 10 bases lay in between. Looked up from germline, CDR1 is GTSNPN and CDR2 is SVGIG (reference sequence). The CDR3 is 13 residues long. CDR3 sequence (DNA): TGTGCCTGGAGTGTTTCTTTCGGGAATGAGCAGTTCTTC. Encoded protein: CAWSVSFGNEQFF.

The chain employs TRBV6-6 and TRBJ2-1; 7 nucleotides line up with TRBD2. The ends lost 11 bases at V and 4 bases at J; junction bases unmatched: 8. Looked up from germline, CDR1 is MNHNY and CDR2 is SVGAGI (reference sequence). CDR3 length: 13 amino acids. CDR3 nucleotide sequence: TGTGCCGTGCGGGACTATACTTACAATGAGCAGTTCTTC. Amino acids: CAVRDYTYNEQFF.

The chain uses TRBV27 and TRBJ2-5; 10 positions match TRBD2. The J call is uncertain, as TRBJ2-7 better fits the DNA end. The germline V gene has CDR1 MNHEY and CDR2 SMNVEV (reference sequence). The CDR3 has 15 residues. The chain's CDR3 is CASSLASGGTYEQYF. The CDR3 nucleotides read TGTGCCAGCAGTTTAGCTAGCGGGGGTACCTACGAGCAGTACTTC.

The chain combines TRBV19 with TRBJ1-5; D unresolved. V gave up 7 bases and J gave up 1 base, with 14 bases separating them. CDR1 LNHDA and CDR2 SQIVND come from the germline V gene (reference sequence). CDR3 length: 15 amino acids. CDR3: CASKRTFGSNQPQHF. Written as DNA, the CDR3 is TGTGCCAGTAAGAGGACCTTTGGAAGCAATCAGCCCCAGCATTTT.